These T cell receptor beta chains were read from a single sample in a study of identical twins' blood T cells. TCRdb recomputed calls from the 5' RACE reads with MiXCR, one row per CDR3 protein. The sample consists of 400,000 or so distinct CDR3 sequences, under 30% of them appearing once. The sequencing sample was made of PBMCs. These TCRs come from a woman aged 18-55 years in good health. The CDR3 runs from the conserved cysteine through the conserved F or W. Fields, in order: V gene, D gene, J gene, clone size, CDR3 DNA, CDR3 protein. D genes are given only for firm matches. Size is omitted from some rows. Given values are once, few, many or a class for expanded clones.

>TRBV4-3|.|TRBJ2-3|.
TGCGCCAGCAGCCGGACAGTCTCTAGCACAGATACGCAGTATTTT
CASSRTVSSTDTQYF
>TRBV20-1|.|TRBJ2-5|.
TGCAGTGCTAGGTCGGACTGGGCCCAGTACTTC
CSARSDWAQYF
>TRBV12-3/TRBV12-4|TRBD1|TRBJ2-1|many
TGTGCCAGCAGTGCGGACAGGCTAGATGAGCAGTTCTTC
CASSADRLDEQFF
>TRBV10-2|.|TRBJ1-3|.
TGCGCCAGCAGACCGACAGGCGACTCTGGAAACACCATATATTTT
CASRPTGDSGNTIYF
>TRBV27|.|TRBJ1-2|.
TGTGCCAGCAGTTTTCGGGAGGGTTATGGCTACACCTTC
CASSFREGYGYTF
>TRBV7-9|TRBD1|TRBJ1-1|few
TGTGCCAGCAGCTCCCGGACAGGGAAGACTGAAGCTTTCTTT
CASSSRTGKTEAFF
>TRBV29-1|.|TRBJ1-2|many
TGCAGCGTTCAGACGAATGGCTACACCTTC
CSVQTNGYTF
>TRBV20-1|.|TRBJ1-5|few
TGCAGTGCTAGAGATCTACAGCCCCAGCATTTT
CSARDLQPQHF
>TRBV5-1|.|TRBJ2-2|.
TGCGCCAGCAGCTTGCGAGGGAGTGTGATCACCGGGGAGCTGTTTTTT
CASSLRGSVITGELFF
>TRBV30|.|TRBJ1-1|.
TGTGCCTGGAGCGCGCAGCGGAACACTGAAGCTTTCTTT
CAWSAQRNTEAFF
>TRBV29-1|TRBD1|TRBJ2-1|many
TGCAGCGTTGGACAGGGGGGCAATGAGCAGTTCTTC
CSVGQGGNEQFF
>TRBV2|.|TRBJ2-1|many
TGTGCCAGCGGGATCTACTCCTACAATGAGCAGTTCTTC
CASGIYSYNEQFF
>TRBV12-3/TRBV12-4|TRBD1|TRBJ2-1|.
TGTGCCGAACACCTTTGGGACAGGGGGGAGCAGTTCTTC
CAEHLWDRGEQFF
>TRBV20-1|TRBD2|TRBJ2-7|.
TGCAGTGCTAGGCCGGGCGGGAGTTACGACGAGCAGTACTTC
CSARPGGSYDEQYF
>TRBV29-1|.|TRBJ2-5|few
TGCAGCGCCGAACGCCTACACCCGAAGCAAGAGACCCAGTACTTC
CSAERLHPKQETQYF
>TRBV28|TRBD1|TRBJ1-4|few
TGTGCCAGCAGCCAAGGGGACAGGCGTAATGAAAAACTGTTTTTT
CASSQGDRRNEKLFF
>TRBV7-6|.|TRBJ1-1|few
TGTGCCAGCAGCTCCGAGGACAGACCTACTCTGAAAGCTTTCTTT
CASSSEDRPTLKAFF
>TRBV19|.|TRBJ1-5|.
TGTGCCAGTAGTATCAGCGGGGGCAATCAGCCCCAGCATTTT
CASSISGGNQPQHF
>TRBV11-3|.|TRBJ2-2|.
TGTGCCAGCAGCTTACTTGGGCCTTTCACCGGTGGGGAGCTGTTTTTT
CASSLLGPFTGGELFF
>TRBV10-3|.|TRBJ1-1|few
TGTGCCATCATGAGTAACGGAGTAGCTGAAGCTTTCTTT
CAIMSNGVAEAFF
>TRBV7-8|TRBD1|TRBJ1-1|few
TGTGCCAGCAGCATTACCGGGACAGGGGGTGCTTTCTTT
CASSITGTGGAFF
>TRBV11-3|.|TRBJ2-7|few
TGTGCCAGCAGCTTACCGGGAATAGCGGTACACGAGCAGTACTTC
CASSLPGIAVHEQYF
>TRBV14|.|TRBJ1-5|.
TGTGCCAGCAGCCCGCAAGCCGGTCAGCCCCAGCATTTT
CASSPQAGQPQHF
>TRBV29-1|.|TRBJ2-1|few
TGCAGCGTTGCTTACAGGGCTAATGAGCAGTTCTTC
CSVAYRANEQFF
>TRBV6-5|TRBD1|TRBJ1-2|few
TGTGCCAGCAGTGGGACAGGTCGTGGCTACACCTTC
CASSGTGRGYTF